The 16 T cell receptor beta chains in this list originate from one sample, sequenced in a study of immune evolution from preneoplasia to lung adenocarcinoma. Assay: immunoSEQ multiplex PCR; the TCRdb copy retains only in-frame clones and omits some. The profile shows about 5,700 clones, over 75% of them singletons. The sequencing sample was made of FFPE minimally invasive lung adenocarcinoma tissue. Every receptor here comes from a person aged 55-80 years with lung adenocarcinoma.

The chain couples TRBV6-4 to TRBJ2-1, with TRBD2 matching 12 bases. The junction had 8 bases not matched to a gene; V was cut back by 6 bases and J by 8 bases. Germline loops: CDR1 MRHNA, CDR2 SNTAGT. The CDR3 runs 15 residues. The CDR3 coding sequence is TGTGCCAGCAGCCCGACTAGCGGGAGTGGGGATGAGCAGTTCTTC. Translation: CASSPTSGSGDEQFF.

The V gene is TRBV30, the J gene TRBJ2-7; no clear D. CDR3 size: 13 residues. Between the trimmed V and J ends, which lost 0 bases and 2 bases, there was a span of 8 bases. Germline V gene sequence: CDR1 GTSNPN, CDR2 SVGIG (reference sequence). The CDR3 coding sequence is TGTGCCTGGAGTGTAAGTGCAGCCTACGAGCAGTACTTC. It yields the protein CAWSVSAAYEQYF.

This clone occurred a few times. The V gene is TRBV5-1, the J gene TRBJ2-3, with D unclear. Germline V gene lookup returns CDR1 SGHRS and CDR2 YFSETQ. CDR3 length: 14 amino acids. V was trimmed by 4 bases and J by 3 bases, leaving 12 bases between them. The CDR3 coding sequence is TGCGCCAGCAGCGCCACTGGGGTGACAGATACGCAGTATTTT. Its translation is CASSATGVTDTQYF.

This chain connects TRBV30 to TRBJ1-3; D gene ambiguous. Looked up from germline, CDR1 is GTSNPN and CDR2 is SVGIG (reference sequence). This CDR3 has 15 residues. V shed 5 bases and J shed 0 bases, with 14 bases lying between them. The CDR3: CAWDKVHCSGNTIYF. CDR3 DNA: TGTGCCTGGGACAAGGTGCACTGCTCTGGAAACACCATATATTTT.

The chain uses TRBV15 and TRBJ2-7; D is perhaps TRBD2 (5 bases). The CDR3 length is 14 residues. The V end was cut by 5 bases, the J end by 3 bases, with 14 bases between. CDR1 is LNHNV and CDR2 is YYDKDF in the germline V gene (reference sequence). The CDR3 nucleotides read TGTGCCACCAGCCGGGGTGGAACAGACTACGAGCAGTACTTC. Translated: CATSRGGTDYEQYF.

The CDR3 DNA reads TGTGCCACCGGTAGGGGGGGTAATGAAAAACTGTTTTTT. It codes for CATGRGGNEKLFF. The genes are TRBV15 and TRBJ1-4, with a tentative D call TRBD1 (6 bases). The CDR3 is 13 residues long. Germline V gene sequence: CDR1 LNHNV, CDR2 YYDKDF (reference sequence). V lost 8 bases and J 4 bases, leaving 11 bases between the germline ends.

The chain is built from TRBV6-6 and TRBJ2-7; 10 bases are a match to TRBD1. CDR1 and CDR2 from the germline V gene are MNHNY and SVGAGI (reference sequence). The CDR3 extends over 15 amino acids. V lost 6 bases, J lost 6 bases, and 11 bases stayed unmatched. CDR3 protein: CASSVNRDRGGEQYF. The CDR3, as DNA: TGTGCCAGCAGCGTTAACCGGGACAGGGGAGGCGAGCAGTACTTC.

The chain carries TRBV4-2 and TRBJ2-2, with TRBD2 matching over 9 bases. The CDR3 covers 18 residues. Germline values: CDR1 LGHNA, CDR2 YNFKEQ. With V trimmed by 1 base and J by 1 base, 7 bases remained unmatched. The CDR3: CASSQGPSGRRNTGELFF. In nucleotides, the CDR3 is TGTGCCAGCAGCCAAGGCCCGAGCGGGAGGCGGAACACCGGGGAGCTGTTTTTT.

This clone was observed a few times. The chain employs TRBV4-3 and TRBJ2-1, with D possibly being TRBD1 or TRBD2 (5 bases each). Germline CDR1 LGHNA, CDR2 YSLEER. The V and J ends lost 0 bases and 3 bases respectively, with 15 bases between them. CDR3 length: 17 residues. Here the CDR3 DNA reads TGCGCCAGCAGCCAAGATCGCGGGCAGGGCTACTACAATGAGCAGTTCTTC. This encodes CASSQDRGQGYYNEQFF.

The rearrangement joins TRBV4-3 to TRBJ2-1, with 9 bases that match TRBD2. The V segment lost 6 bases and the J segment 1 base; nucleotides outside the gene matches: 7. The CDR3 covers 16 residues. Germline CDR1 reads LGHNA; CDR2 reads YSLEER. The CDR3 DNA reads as TGCGCCAGCAGATCTACTAGCGGGTTTTCCTACAATGAGCAGTTCTTC. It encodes CASRSTSGFSYNEQFF.

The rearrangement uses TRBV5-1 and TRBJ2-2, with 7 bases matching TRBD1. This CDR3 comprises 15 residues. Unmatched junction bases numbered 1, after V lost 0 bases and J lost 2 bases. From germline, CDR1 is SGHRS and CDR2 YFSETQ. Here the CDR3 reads CASSLGQGNTGELFF. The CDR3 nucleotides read TGCGCCAGCAGCTTGGGACAGGGAAACACCGGGGAGCTGTTTTTT.

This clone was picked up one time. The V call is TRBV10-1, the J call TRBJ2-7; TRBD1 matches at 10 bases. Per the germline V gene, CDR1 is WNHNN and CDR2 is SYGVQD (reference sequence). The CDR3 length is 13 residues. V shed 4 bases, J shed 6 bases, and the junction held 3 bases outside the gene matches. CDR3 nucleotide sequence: TGCGCCAGCAGTGGGACAGGGGGTTTCGAGCAGTACTTC. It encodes CASSGTGGFEQYF.

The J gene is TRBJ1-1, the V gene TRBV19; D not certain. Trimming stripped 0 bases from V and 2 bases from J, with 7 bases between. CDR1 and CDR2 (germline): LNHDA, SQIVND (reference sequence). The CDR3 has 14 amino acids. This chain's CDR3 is CASSIDLENTEAFF. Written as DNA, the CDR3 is TGTGCCAGTAGTATAGATCTCGAAAACACTGAAGCTTTCTTT.

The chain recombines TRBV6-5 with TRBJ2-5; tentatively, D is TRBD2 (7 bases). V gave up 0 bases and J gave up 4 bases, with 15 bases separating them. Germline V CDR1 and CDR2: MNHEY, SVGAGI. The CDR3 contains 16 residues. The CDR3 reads CASSYSRGGRGETQYF. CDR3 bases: TGTGCCAGCAGTTACTCGAGGGGGGGCCGGGGAGAGACCCAGTACTTC.

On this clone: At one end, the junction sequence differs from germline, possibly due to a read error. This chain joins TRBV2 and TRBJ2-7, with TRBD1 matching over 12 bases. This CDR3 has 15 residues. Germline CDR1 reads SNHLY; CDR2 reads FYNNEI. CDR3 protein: CASIRGGQGAYKQYF. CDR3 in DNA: TGTGCCAGCATCAGGGGGGGACAGGGGGCCTACAAGCAGTACTTC.

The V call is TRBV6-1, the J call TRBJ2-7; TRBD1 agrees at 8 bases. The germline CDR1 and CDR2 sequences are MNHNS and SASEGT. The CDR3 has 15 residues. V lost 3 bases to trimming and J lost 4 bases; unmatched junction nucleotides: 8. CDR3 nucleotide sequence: TGTGCCAGCAGTGATAGTGGACAGGGATCTTACGAGCAGTACTTC. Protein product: CASSDSGQGSYEQYF.